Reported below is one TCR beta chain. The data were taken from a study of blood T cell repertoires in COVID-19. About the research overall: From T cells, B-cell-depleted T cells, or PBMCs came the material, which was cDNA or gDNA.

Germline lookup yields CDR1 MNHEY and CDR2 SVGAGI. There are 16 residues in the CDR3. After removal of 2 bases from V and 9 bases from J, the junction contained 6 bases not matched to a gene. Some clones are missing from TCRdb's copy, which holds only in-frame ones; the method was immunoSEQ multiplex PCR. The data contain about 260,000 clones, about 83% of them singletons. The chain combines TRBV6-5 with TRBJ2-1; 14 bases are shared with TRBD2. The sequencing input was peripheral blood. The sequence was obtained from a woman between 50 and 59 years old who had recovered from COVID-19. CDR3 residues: CASSYLTSGRAGEQFF. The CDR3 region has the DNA TGTGCCAGCAGTTACCTGACTAGCGGGAGGGCCGGTGAGCAGTTCTTC.